The T cell receptor beta chain described here comes from a study of spatial heterogeneity in lung cancer. Background on the study: Among detected sequences, beta-chain ones consistently exceeded alpha-chain ones in number.

This clonotype showed up many times. TCRdb called the 5' RACE reads again in MiXCR, with one record for every CDR3 protein. The table records fewer than 25,000 distinct CDR3 sequences, about 3.5% of them present only once. Documented time point: sample taken at primary tumor resection. Sequencing was performed on PBMCs, taken at surgery. The receptor was derived from a female donor with early-stage non-small cell lung cancer.

As DNA, the CDR3 is TGTGCCAGCAGTGACTCGAGCCAGGATAATTCACCCCTCCACTTT. This encodes CASSDSSQDNSPLHF. The rearrangement joins TRBV6-4 to TRBJ1-6; no firm D call. The CDR3 totals 15 residues. The germline V gene has CDR1 MRHNA and CDR2 SNTAGT. V was trimmed by 0 bases and J by 5 bases, leaving 8 bases between them.